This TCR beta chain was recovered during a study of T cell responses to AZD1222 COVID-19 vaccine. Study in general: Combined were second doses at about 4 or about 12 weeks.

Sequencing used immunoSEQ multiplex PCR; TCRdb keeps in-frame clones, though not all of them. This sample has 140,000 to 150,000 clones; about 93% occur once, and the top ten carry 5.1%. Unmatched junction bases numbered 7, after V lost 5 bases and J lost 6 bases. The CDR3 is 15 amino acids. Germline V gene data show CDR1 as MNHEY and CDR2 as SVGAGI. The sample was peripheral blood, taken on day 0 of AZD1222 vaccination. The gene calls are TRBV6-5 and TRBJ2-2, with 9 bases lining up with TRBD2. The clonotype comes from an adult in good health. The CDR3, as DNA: TGTGCCAGCAGTCCTGGACTAGCGTATTCCGGGGAGCTGTTTTTT. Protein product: CASSPGLAYSGELFF.